Presented here are 17 T cell receptor beta chains from one specimen sequenced in a study of control samples from healthy donors and cancer patients. Clones were sequenced by immunoSEQ multiplex PCR, and TCRdb holds only the in-frame ones, with some missing. The table lists about 82,000 clones, about 90% of them singletons. Sequencing was done on a sample of blood. The receptor set was obtained from a middle-aged man in good health.

The chain is built from TRBV28 and TRBJ1-1; D is undetermined. The germline V gene encodes CDR1 MDHEN and CDR2 SYDVKM. CDR3 length equals 15 residues. V lost 5 bases and J lost 0, with 13 bases in between. This CDR3 is CASSLSGSLNTEAFF. CDR3 nucleotide sequence: TGTGCCAGCAGTCTCAGCGGGTCTTTGAACACTGAAGCTTTCTTT.

This clone showed up just once. The chain carries TRBV24-1 and TRBJ1-2, with a tentative D call TRBD1 (5 bases). Germline V CDR1 and CDR2: KGHDR, SFDVKD. Deletions cut 4 bases from V and 4 bases from J, with 12 bases between. The CDR3 spans 14 residues. CDR3 sequence (DNA): TGTGCCACCAGTGAACCGGGAGGGGCCTATGGCTACACCTTC. Translation: CATSEPGGAYGYTF.

The chain joins TRBV3-1 (or the pseudogene TRBV3-2) to TRBJ2-3; no clear D. V was cut by 4 bases and J by 4 bases, with 9 bases left in between. Germline CDR1 and CDR2: LGHDT and YNNKEL (reference sequence). The CDR3 contains 13 residues. The CDR3 nucleotides read TGTGCCAGCAGCCTCCCTGGCGCAGATACGCAGTATTTT. Amino acid sequence: CASSLPGADTQYF.

This chain uses TRBV6-5 with TRBJ1-4; weak D call: TRBD1 (5 bases). V was clipped by 5 bases and J by 7 bases, with 17 bases between them. This CDR3 region has 15 residues. Germline V CDR1 and CDR2: MNHEY, SVGAGI. The CDR3 coding sequence is TGTGCCAGCAGTCCAGGGACTAGCGGGACTGAAAAACTGTTTTTT. Translated: CASSPGTSGTEKLFF.

This clone was observed a single time. V usage is TRBV12-3 or TRBV12-4 and J usage is TRBJ1-3, with TRBD1 matching over 7 bases. The CDR3 loop spans 12 amino acids. V lost 5 bases, J lost 15 bases, and 10 bases stayed unmatched. CDR3 DNA sequence: TGTGCCAGCAGTATGCACAGGGGACCCCAATATTTT. Its translation is CASSMHRGPQYF.

The chain employs TRBV10-3 and TRBJ1-6; the D gene is possibly TRBD1 (6 bases). Germline CDR1 reads ENHRY; CDR2 reads SYGVKD. The V end was cut by 2 bases, the J end by 9 bases, with 11 bases between. CDR3 length equals 14 residues. Here the CDR3 reads CAISEIQGASPLHF. The CDR3 nucleotides read TGTGCCATCAGTGAGATACAGGGAGCTTCACCCCTCCACTTT.

Only one count was recorded for this clone. The rearrangement links TRBV19 to TRBJ1-4; no clear D gene. The CDR3 has 14 amino acids. Trimming cost V 5 bases and J 5 bases, with 12 bases left between them. Germline V gene lookup returns CDR1 LNHDA and CDR2 SQIVND (reference sequence). CDR3 region: CASSPAVTNEKLFF. In DNA form, the CDR3 reads TGTGCCAGTAGTCCCGCCGTTACGAATGAAAAACTGTTTTTT.

The V gene is TRBV18, the J gene TRBJ2-7, with 13 bases lining up with TRBD2. The ends lost 3 bases at V and 3 bases at J; junction bases unmatched: 2. CDR1 KGHSH and CDR2 LQKENI come from the germline V gene. The CDR3 runs 15 residues. CDR3 DNA sequence: TGTGCCAGCTCACCTGGGACTAGCGGGAACTACGAGCAGTACTTC. Residues: CASSPGTSGNYEQYF.

V usage is TRBV11-1 and J usage is TRBJ2-3; 8 nucleotides line up with TRBD2. This CDR3 contains 16 residues. Germline CDR1 and CDR2: SGHAT and FQDESV (reference sequence). V shed 5 bases and J 1 base; nucleotides not matched to a gene: 8. The CDR3 DNA follows: TGTGCCAGCAGCCATGAGCGGGGGCCCGGCACAGATACGCAGTATTTT. It encodes CASSHERGPGTDTQYF.

The V and J genes are TRBV7-6 and TRBJ1-2, with D possibly being TRBD1 (5 bases). The CDR3 has 15 amino acids. Germline V lookup: CDR1 SGHVS, CDR2 FNYEAQ. The V end lost 1 base, the J end lost 7 bases, and 16 bases lay between the germline ends. CDR3 DNA sequence: TGTGCCAGCAGCTTAGGACGGATAGGGGAGGGTGGCTACACCTTC. This codes for CASSLGRIGEGGYTF.

The CDR3 DNA sequence: TGTGCCATCACTCCCGTGACAGGGGATCACTATGGCTACACCTTC. Translation gives CAITPVTGDHYGYTF. The chain recombines TRBV10-3 with TRBJ1-2; 8 nucleotides agree with TRBD1. Germline V lookup: CDR1 ENHRY, CDR2 SYGVKD. Trimming took 7 bases from V and 3 from J; bases not matched to a gene: 10. This CDR3 has 15 residues.

This clone appeared once. The rearrangement uses TRBV7-3 and TRBJ1-2; TRBD1 agrees at 9 bases. The CDR3 sequence is 14 residues long. The J segment lost 5 bases and the V segment lost 3 bases, leaving 4 bases of the junction unmatched. The V gene's germline CDR1 is SGHTA and CDR2 FQGTGA. CDR3 sequence: CASSLGTGQYGYTF. CDR3 in DNA: TGTGCCAGCAGCTTGGGGACAGGGCAATATGGCTACACCTTC. Filled out from reference TRBV7-3 and TRBJ1-2, the complete variable domain reads GAGVSQTPSNKVTEKGKYVELRCDPISGHTALYWYRQSLGQGPEFLIYFQGTGAADDSGLPNDRFFAVRPEGSVSTLKIQRTERGDSAVYLCASSLGTGQYGYTFGSGTRLTVV.

This clone was observed a single time. This chain uses TRBV7-2 with TRBJ2-5; D possibly corresponds to TRBD2 (5 bases). This CDR3 has 15 residues. Trimming stripped 6 bases from V and 2 bases from J, with 16 bases between. CDR1 is SGHTA, CDR2 FQGNSA, per germline. For the CDR3, the DNA is TGTGCCAGCAGTTGGGCCGGGGTGATTCAAGAGACCCAGTACTTC. It encodes CASSWAGVIQETQYF.

CDR3 loop: CASSFGISRFF. As DNA, the CDR3 is TGTGCCAGCAGTTTCGGGATCTCCAGGTTCTTC. The chain is built from TRBV12-3 or TRBV12-4 and TRBJ2-1, with D possibly TRBD2 on 5 matching bases. This CDR3 spans 11 amino acids. Trimming took off 3 bases at V and 15 bases at J, with 12 bases between the two ends.

The V call is TRBV19, the J call TRBJ1-1; perhaps TRBD1 as D (5 bases). The germline CDR1 and CDR2 sequences are LNHDA and SQIVND (reference sequence). The CDR3 consists of 12 residues. Trimming removed 3 bases at V and 6 bases at J, with 8 bases between. The CDR3 protein is CASSIPGAEAFF. CDR3 nucleotide sequence: TGTGCCAGTAGTATTCCGGGGGCTGAAGCTTTCTTT.

The CDR3 bases are TGCGCCAGCAGCCAGGCCGGGACCGCCACATCACCCCTCCACTTT. Its protein product is CASSQAGTATSPLHF. The J gene is TRBJ1-6, the V gene TRBV4-1; tentatively, D is TRBD1 (5 bases). The ends were cut back, 3 bases at V and 10 bases at J, with 16 bases in the middle. The CDR3 has 15 amino acids. From germline, CDR1 is MGHRA and CDR2 YSYEKL.

This rearrangement joins TRBV19 to TRBJ1-2, with 9 positions matching TRBD1. V gave up 5 bases and J gave up 5 bases; unmatched junction bases: 3. Germline V gene sequence: CDR1 LNHDA, CDR2 SQIVND (reference sequence). The CDR3 spans 13 residues. For the CDR3, the DNA is TGTGCCAGTAGTGTTGGACAGGGGTATGGCTACACCTTC. It translates to CASSVGQGYGYTF.